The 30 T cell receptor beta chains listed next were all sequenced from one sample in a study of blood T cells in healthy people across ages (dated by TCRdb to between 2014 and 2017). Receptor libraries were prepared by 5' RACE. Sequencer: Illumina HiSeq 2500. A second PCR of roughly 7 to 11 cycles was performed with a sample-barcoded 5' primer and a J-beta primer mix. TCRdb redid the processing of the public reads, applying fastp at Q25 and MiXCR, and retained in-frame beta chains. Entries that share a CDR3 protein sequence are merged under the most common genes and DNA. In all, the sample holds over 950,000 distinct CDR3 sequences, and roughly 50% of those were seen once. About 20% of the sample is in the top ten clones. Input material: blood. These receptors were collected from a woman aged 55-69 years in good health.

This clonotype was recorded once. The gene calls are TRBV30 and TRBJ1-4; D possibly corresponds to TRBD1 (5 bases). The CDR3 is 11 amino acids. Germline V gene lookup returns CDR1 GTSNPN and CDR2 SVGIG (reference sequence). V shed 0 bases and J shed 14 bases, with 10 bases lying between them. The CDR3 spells CAWSVRGFLFF. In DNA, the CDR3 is TGTGCCTGGAGTGTACGGGGGTTTCTGTTTTTT.

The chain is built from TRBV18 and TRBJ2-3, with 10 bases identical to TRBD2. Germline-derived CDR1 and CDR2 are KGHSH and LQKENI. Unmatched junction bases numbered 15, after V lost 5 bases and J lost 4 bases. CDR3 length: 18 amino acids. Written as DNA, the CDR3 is TGTGCCAGCTCAAAGTGGTCCCAAGCGGGAGGGTCCGCAGATACGCAGTATTTT. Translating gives CASSKWSQAGGSADTQYF.

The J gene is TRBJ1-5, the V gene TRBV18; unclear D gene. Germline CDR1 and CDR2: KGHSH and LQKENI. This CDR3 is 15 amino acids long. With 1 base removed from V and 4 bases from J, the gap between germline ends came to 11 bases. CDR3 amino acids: CASSPRGNGNQPQHF. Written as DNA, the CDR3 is TGTGCCAGCTCACCACGCGGGAACGGTAATCAGCCCCAGCATTTT.

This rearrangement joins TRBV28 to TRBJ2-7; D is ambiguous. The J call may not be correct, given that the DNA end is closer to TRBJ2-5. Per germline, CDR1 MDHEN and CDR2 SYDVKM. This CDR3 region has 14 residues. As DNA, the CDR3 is TGTGCCAGCAGTTTGGGCGGAAACGAAGAGACCCAGTACTTC. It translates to CASSLGGNEETQYF.

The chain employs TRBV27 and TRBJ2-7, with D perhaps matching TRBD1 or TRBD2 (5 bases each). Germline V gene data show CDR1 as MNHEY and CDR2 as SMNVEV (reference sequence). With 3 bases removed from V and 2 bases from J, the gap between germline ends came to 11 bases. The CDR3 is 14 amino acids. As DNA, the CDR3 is TGTGCCAGCAGTTTTGGGGCGGGTCCCTACGAGCAGTACTTC. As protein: CASSFGAGPYEQYF.

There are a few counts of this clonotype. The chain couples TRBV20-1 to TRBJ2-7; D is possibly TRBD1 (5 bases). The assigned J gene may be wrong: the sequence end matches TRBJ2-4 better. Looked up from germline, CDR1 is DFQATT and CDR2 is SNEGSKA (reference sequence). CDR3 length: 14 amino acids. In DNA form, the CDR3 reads TGCAGTGCCCACGGGTCAGGGTTCGGACACATTCAGTACTTC. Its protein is CSAHGSGFGHIQYF.

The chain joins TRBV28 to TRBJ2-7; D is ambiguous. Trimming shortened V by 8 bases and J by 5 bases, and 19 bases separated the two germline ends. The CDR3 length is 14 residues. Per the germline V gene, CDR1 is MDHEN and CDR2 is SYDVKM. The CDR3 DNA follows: TGTGCCAGCGACCGTGGATCAGTCGCTCACGAGCAGTACTTC. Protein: CASDRGSVAHEQYF.

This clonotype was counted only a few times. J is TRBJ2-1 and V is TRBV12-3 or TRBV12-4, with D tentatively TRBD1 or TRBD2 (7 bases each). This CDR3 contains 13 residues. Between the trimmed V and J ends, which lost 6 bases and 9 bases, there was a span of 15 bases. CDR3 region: CASSRGGRIEQFF. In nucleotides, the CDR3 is TGTGCCAGCAGCAGGGGGGGGAGGATTGAGCAGTTCTTC.

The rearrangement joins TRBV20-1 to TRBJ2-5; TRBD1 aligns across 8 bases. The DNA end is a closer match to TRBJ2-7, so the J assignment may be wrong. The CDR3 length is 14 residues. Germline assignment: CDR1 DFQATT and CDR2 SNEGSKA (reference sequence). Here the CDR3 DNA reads TGCAGTGCTAGCACGGGACAGGCGATCTACGAGCAGTACTTC. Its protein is CSASTGQAIYEQYF.

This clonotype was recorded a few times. CDR3 sequence (DNA): TGCGCCAGCAGCCAAGATGCCAGGAGGGGCTACACCTTC. Residues: CASSQDARRGYTF. The V call is TRBV4-1, the J call TRBJ1-2; no firm D call. Germline CDR1 MGHRA, CDR2 YSYEKL. V was shortened by 0 bases and J by 8 bases, with 10 bases between the two germline ends. This CDR3 is built from 13 residues.

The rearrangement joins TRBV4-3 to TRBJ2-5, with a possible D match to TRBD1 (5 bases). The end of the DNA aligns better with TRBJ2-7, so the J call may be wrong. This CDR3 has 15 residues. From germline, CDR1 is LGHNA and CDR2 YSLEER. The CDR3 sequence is CASSQDRDGDYEQYF. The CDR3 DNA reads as TGCGCCAGCAGCCAAGACAGGGATGGGGACTACGAGCAGTACTTC.

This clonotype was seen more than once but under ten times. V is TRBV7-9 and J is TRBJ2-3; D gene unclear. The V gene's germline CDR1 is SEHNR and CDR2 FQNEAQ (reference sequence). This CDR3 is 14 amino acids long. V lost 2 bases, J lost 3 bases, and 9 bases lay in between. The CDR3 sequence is CASSLTMSTDTQYF. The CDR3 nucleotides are TGTGCCAGCAGCTTAACAATGTCGACAGATACGCAGTATTTT.

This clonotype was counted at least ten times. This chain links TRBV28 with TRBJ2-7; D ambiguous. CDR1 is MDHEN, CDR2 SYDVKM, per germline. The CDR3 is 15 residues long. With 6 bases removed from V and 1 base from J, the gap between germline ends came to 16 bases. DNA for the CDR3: TGTGCCAGCAGAATCGAGTTCTCCGCGTCCTACGAGCAGTACTTC. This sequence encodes CASRIEFSASYEQYF.

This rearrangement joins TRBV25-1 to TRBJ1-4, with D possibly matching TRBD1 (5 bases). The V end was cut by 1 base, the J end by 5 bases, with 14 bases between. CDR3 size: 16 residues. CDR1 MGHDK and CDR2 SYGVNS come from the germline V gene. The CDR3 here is CASSESRQLKNEKLFF. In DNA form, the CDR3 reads TGTGCCAGCAGTGAATCCCGACAGCTGAAAAATGAAAAACTGTTTTTT. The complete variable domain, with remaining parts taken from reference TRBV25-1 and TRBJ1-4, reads EADIYQTPRYLVIGTGKKITLECSQTMGHDKMYWYQQDPGMELHLIHYSYGVNSTEKGDLSSESTVSRIRTEHFPLTLESARPSHTSQYLCASSESRQLKNEKLFFGSGTQLSVL.

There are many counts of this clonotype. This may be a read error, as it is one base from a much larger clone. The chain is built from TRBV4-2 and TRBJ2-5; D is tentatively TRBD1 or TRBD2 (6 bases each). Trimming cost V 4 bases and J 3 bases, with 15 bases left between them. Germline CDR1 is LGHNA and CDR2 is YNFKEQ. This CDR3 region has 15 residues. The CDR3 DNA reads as TGTGCCAGCAGCCCCGTCGGAGGGGACAAAGAGACCCAGTACTTC. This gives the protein CASSPVGGDKETQYF.

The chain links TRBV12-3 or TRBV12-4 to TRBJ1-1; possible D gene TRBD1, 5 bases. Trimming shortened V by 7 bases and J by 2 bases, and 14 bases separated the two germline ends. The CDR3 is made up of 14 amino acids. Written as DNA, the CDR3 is TGTGCCAGCACGGGAGGGGCGATTAACACTGAAGCTTTCTTT. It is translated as CASTGGAINTEAFF.

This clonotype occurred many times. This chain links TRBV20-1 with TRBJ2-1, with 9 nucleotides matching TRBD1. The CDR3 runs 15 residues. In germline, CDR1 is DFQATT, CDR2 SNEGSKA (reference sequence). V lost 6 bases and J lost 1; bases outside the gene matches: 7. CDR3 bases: TGCAGTGCCAGGACAGGGGAAGGTTCCTACAATGAGCAGTTCTTC. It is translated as CSARTGEGSYNEQFF.

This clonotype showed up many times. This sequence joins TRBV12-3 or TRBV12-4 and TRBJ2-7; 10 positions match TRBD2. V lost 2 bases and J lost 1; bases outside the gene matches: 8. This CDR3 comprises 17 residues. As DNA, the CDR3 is TGTGCCAGCAGTTTAACTGTGGGACTAGCGCTTTCCTACGAGCAGTACTTC. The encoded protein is CASSLTVGLALSYEQYF.

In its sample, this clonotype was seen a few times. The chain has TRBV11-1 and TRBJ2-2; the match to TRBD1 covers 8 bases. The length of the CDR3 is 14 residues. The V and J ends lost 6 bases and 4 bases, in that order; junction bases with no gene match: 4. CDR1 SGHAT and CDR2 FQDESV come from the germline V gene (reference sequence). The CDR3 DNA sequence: TGTGCCAGCAGACGGACAGGGTCCACCGGGGAGCTGTTTTTT. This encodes CASRRTGSTGELFF.

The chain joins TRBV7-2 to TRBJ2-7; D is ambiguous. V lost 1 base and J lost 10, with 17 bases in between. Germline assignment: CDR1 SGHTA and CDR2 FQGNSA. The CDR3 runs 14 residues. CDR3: CASSLVRVKNSQYF. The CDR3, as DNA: TGTGCCAGCAGCTTAGTTAGGGTTAAGAACTCTCAGTACTTC.

The CDR3 sequence is CASSLAGALETQYF. CDR3 nucleotide sequence: TGTGCCAGCAGCCTAGCGGGAGCTCTCGAGACCCAGTACTTC. The chain couples TRBV3-1 to TRBJ2-7; 9 nucleotides align to TRBD2. The J call is doubtful: the DNA matches TRBJ2-5 better. CDR1 and CDR2 from the germline V gene are LGHDT and YNNKEL (reference sequence). The CDR3 is made up of 14 amino acids.

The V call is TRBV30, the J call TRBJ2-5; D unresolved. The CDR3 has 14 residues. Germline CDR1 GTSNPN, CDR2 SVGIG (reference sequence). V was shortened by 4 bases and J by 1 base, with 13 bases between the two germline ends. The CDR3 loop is CAWTLGPIQETQYF. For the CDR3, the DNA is TGTGCCTGGACTCTCGGCCCGATCCAAGAGACCCAGTACTTC.

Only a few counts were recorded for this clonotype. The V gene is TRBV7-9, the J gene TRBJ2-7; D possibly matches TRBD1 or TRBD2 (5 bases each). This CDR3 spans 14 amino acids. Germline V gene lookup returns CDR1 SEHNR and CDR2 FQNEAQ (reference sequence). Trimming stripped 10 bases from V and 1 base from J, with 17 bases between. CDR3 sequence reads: CATRTGTVSYEQYF. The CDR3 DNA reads TGTGCCACCCGAACCGGGACGGTATCCTACGAGCAGTACTTC.

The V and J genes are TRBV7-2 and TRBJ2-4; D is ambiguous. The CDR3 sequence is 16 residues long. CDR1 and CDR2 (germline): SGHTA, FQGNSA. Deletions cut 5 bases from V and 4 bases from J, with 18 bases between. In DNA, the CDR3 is TGTGCCAGCAGCCCGTGGGTGTCTAGTGCTAAAAACATTCAGTACTTC. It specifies CASSPWVSSAKNIQYF.

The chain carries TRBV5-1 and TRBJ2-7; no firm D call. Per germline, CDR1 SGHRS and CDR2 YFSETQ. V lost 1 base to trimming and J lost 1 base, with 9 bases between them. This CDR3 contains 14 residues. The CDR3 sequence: CASSLSHPSYEQYF. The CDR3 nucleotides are TGCGCCAGCAGCTTGAGCCACCCTTCCTACGAGCAGTACTTC.

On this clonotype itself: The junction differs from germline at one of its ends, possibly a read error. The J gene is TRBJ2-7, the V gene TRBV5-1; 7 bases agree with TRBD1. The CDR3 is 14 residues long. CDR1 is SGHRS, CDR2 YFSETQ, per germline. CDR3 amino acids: CASSLETGTYEQDF. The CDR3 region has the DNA TGCGCCAGCAGCCTAGAGACAGGGACCTACGAGCAGGACTTC.

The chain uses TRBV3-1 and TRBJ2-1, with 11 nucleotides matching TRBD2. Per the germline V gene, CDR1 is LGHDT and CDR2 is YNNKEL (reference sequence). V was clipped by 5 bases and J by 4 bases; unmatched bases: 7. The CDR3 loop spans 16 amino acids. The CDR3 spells CASSEGLAAPYNEQFF. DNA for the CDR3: TGTGCCAGCAGCGAGGGACTAGCGGCACCTTACAATGAGCAGTTCTTC.

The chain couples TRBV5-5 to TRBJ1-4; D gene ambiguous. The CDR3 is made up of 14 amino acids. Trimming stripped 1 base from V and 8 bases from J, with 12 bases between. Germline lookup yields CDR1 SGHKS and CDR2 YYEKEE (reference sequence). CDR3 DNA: TGTGCCAGCAGCTTGCAAGGCCCTTGGGAAAAACTGTTTTTT. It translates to CASSLQGPWEKLFF. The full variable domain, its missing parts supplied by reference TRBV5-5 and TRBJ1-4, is DAGVTQSPTHLIKTRGQQVTLRCSPISGHKSVSWYQQVLGQGPQFIFQYYEKEERGRGNFPDRFSARQFPNYSSELNVNALLLGDSALYLCASSLQGPWEKLFFGSGTQLSVL.

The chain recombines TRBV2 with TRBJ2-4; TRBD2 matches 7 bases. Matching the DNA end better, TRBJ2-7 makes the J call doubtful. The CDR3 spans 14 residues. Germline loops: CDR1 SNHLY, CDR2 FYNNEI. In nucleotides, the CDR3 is TGTGCCAGCAACCAAGCGGGAAAAGTCAACGAGCAGTACTTC. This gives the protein CASNQAGKVNEQYF.

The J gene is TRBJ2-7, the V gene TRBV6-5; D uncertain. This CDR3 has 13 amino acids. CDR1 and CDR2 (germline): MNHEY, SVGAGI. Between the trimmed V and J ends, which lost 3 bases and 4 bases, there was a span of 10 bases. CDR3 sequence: CASSYFKQYEQYF. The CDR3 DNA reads TGTGCCAGCAGTTATTTCAAGCAGTACGAGCAGTACTTC.